Listed below are T cell receptor beta chains from one sample, sequenced in a study of OX40 agonist ivuxolimab in advanced cancers. Clones were sequenced by immunoSEQ multiplex PCR, and TCRdb holds only the in-frame ones, with some missing. The profile shows roughly 42,000 clones, roughly 90% of them singletons. The input for sequencing was CD4+ or CD8+ T cells sorted from blood, taken in a trial of the OX40 agonist ivuxolimab. These receptors came from an adult with an advanced solid tumor such as melanoma, head and neck, liver or kidney cancer. The CDR3 runs from the conserved cysteine through the conserved F or W. Each record gives: D gene, clone size, J gene, V gene, CDR3 DNA, CDR3 protein. The D gene is left open where the match is weak. A clone size is listed for some rows: how often the clone was seen (once, few, many), or a class if it is expanded.

D: .; size: .; J: TRBJ2-7; V: TRBV21-1; DNA: TGTGCCAGCAGCAAAAGTGGGGTGCGACGAAACGAGCAGTACTTC; CDR3: CASSKSGVRRNEQYF
D: .; size: .; J: TRBJ2-7; V: TRBV27; DNA: TGTGCCAGCAGTTTATCGGGGCCACCAAAATTCTACGAGCAGTACTTC; CDR3: CASSLSGPPKFYEQYF
D: .; size: .; J: TRBJ1-1; V: TRBV7-9; DNA: TGTGCCAGCAGCCCTTGGGGGGAGACTGAAGCTTTCTTT; CDR3: CASSPWGETEAFF
D: .; size: .; J: TRBJ2-5; V: TRBV6-6; DNA: TGTGCCTCTCACGGGCAGCGCCAAGAGACCCAGTACTTC; CDR3: CASHGQRQETQYF
D: .; size: .; J: TRBJ1-4; V: TRBV2; DNA: TGTGCCAGCAGTGAATCAGCGACACAGGAAAAACTGTTTTTT; CDR3: CASSESATQEKLFF
D: TRBD2; size: .; J: TRBJ2-5; V: TRBV27; DNA: TGTGCCAGCAGTTTGCTTGCTAGCGGGACCCAAGAGACCCAGTACTTC; CDR3: CASSLLASGTQETQYF
D: .; size: .; J: TRBJ2-1; V: TRBV7-9; DNA: TGTGCCAGCAGCCCAATACCCCGTCTTGGCGAGCAGTTCTTC; CDR3: CASSPIPRLGEQFF
D: TRBD1; size: .; J: TRBJ2-3; V: TRBV27; DNA: TGTGCCAGCAGTAACAGGGGGCCAGATACGCAGTATTTT; CDR3: CASSNRGPDTQYF
D: TRBD2; size: once; J: TRBJ2-3; V: TRBV10-2; DNA: TGCGCCAGCAGTGCGGGAGGGCGGCCAGATACGCAGTATTTT; CDR3: CASSAGGRPDTQYF
D: TRBD2; size: .; J: TRBJ2-1; V: TRBV30; DNA: TGTGCCTGGGTGCTAAACGGGAGGGCCGGGAGAAATGAGCAGTTCTTC; CDR3: CAWVLNGRAGRNEQFF
D: TRBD1; size: once; J: TRBJ2-1; V: TRBV13; DNA: TGTGCCAGCAGCTTAGGGACAGGGGATCGCGAGCAGTTCTTC; CDR3: CASSLGTGDREQFF
D: .; size: .; J: TRBJ1-1; V: TRBV28; DNA: TGTGCCAGCAGTTTATTGGCGCAGGTGAACACTGAAGCTTTCTTT; CDR3: CASSLLAQVNTEAFF
D: .; size: .; J: TRBJ2-7; V: TRBV5-4; DNA: TGTGCCAGCAGCCATAGGGGGGCCAACGGGCAGTACTTC; CDR3: CASSHRGANGQYF
D: .; size: medium-sized; J: TRBJ2-7; V: TRBV11-3; DNA: TGTGCCAGCAGCTCCGCCTACGAGCAGTACTTC; CDR3: CASSSAYEQYF
D: .; size: once; J: TRBJ2-5; V: TRBV2; DNA: TGTGCCAGCAGCCTAGCAAATCCAGAGACCCAGTACTTC; CDR3: CASSLANPETQYF
D: TRBD1; size: .; J: TRBJ1-2; V: TRBV9; DNA: TGTGCCAGCAGCGTAGAGGGACAGGCCTATGGCTACACCTTC; CDR3: CASSVEGQAYGYTF
D: .; size: once; J: TRBJ2-1; V: TRBV7-2; DNA: TGTGCCAGCAGCTTAGAGTCAGGGCCTTCCTACAATGAGCAGTTCTTC; CDR3: CASSLESGPSYNEQFF
D: .; size: .; J: TRBJ2-2; V: TRBV30; DNA: TGTGCCTGGAGTGTTCCCGTCGGTGGGAGGAAGGACGGGGAGCTGTTTTTT; CDR3: CAWSVPVGGRKDGELFF
D: .; size: .; J: TRBJ1-2; V: TRBV4-1; DNA: TGCGCATCGGCAGGGTCGGGTGGCTACACCTTC; CDR3: CASAGSGGYTF
D: .; size: .; J: TRBJ2-2; V: TRBV9; DNA: TGTGCCAGCAGCGTAGGAGGGGGAACCGGGGAGCTGTTTTTT; CDR3: CASSVGGGTGELFF
D: TRBD1; size: .; J: TRBJ1-1; V: TRBV27; DNA: TGTGCCAGCAGTTCATCAGGGGGCAACACTGAAGCTTTCTTT; CDR3: CASSSSGGNTEAFF
D: .; size: .; J: TRBJ1-5; V: TRBV9; DNA: TGTGCCAGCAGCGTAGGGATAGGGGGGCAGCCCCAGCATTTT; CDR3: CASSVGIGGQPQHF
D: .; size: .; J: TRBJ2-5; V: TRBV9; DNA: TGTGCCAGCAGCGCCCCTACAGGGGAGGTTGGAGAGACCCAGTACTTC; CDR3: CASSAPTGEVGETQYF
D: .; size: .; J: TRBJ2-3; V: TRBV7-9; DNA: TGTGCCAGCAGCTCCCTCAGCGATCAAGCAGATACGCAGTATTTT; CDR3: CASSSLSDQADTQYF
D: .; size: .; J: TRBJ2-7; V: TRBV19; DNA: TGTGCCAGTAGTATCGATTTTTGGGGCGAGCAGTACTTC; CDR3: CASSIDFWGEQYF
D: .; size: .; J: TRBJ1-2; V: TRBV9; DNA: TGTGCCAGCAGCGTAGGACAGACATATGGCTACACCTTC; CDR3: CASSVGQTYGYTF
D: TRBD1; size: .; J: TRBJ1-6; V: TRBV15; DNA: TGTGCCACCAGCGCACAGGGGGTTAATTCACCCCTCCACTTT; CDR3: CATSAQGVNSPLHF
D: .; size: .; J: TRBJ2-2; V: TRBV9; DNA: TGTGCCAGCAGCGTACTCCGGGGCGATGACACCGGGGAGCTGTTTTTT; CDR3: CASSVLRGDDTGELFF
D: .; size: .; J: TRBJ2-3; V: TRBV19; DNA: TGTGCCAGTACGTCAGGGCCGGCAGATACGCAGTATTTT; CDR3: CASTSGPADTQYF
D: .; size: .; J: TRBJ2-2; V: TRBV7-9; DNA: TGTGCCAGCATCCATAACACCGGGGAGCTGTTTTTT; CDR3: CASIHNTGELFF
D: TRBD1; size: .; J: TRBJ1-4; V: TRBV10-3; DNA: TGTGCCATCAGTGAGTCCTTGACAGGGAGGACTAATGAAAAACTGTTTTTT; CDR3: CAISESLTGRTNEKLFF
D: .; size: .; J: TRBJ2-7; V: TRBV14; DNA: TGTGCCAGCAGCCAAGTCGGCGGGACAACCTACGAGCAGTACTTC; CDR3: CASSQVGGTTYEQYF
D: TRBD1; size: .; J: TRBJ2-7; V: TRBV30; DNA: TGTGCCTGGAGTGTACGGGCAGGGGGTGAGCAGTACTTC; CDR3: CAWSVRAGGEQYF
D: .; size: .; J: TRBJ2-2; V: TRBV30; DNA: TGTGCCTGGAGTTATGAGACTAACCCTTTGTTTGGGGAGCTGTTTTTT; CDR3: CAWSYETNPLFGELFF
D: .; size: .; J: TRBJ2-7; V: TRBV7-7; DNA: TGTGCTAGCAGCCCGGGACTTAGAGGCGAGCAGTACTTC; CDR3: CASSPGLRGEQYF
D: .; size: .; J: TRBJ2-1; V: TRBV7-9; DNA: TGTGCCAGCAGGGCGGGAACCCCTAATGAGCAGTTCTTC; CDR3: CASRAGTPNEQFF
D: .; size: .; J: TRBJ2-3; V: TRBV27; DNA: TGTGCCAGTTGTGGGGACCCGCATACGCAGTATTTT; CDR3: CASCGDPHTQYF
D: .; size: .; J: TRBJ2-7; V: TRBV28; DNA: TGTGCCAGCAGTTTATCGCCGTTTACATACGAGCAGTACTTC; CDR3: CASSLSPFTYEQYF
D: TRBD2; size: .; J: TRBJ2-5; V: TRBV6-5; DNA: TGTGCCAGCAGGCTAGCGGGAGGGGAGACCCAGTACTTC; CDR3: CASRLAGGETQYF
D: .; size: .; J: TRBJ1-5; V: TRBV27; DNA: TGTGCCAGCAGTCCCCGGCTAAATCAGCCCCAGCATTTT; CDR3: CASSPRLNQPQHF
D: .; size: .; J: TRBJ1-1; V: TRBV5-3; DNA: TGTGCCAGCCAAGGGGGCACTGAAGCTTTCTTT; CDR3: CASQGGTEAFF
D: .; size: .; J: TRBJ2-1; V: TRBV30; DNA: TGTGCCTGGCTAGTAGACCCTAAACACTCCTACAATGAGCAGTTCTTC; CDR3: CAWLVDPKHSYNEQFF
D: .; size: .; J: TRBJ2-7; V: TRBV5-6; DNA: TGTGCCAGCAGCTTCAACCGAGACGAGCAGTACTTC; CDR3: CASSFNRDEQYF